A single sample is the source of the 18 T cell receptor beta chains below, sequenced in a study of blood T cell repertoires in COVID-19. Generated by immunoSEQ multiplex PCR, the TCRdb table keeps only in-frame clones and is missing some. The sample records about 530,000 clones, approximately 88% being singletons. Sequencing input: peripheral blood. These TCRs come from a woman between 50 and 59 years old with COVID-19, enrolled during active disease.

J is TRBJ2-5 and V is TRBV5-1; a weak D match, TRBD1 (5 bases). Germline CDR1 and CDR2: SGHRS and YFSETQ. V shed 0 bases and J shed 9 bases, with 6 bases lying between them. This CDR3 comprises 11 residues. Written as DNA, the CDR3 is TGCGCCAGCAGCTTGGAAGGGGCCCAGTACTTC. As protein: CASSLEGAQYF.

The DNA for the CDR3 is TGTGCCAGCAGTGCCTGGGGGCAGGGGCATTCACCCCTCCACTTT. Its protein product is CASSAWGQGHSPLHF. This sequence joins TRBV25-1 and TRBJ1-6; D is possibly TRBD1 (6 bases). CDR1 and CDR2 (germline): MGHDK, SYGVNS. The CDR3 has 15 residues. Trimming took 4 bases from V and 8 from J, leaving 15 bases between them.

V is TRBV5-1 and J is TRBJ1-5; perhaps TRBD1 as D (6 bases). V was cut by 3 bases and J by 8 bases, with 18 bases left in between. Per the germline V gene, CDR1 is SGHRS and CDR2 is YFSETQ. There are 15 residues in the CDR3. CDR3 residues: CASSSAGADREPQHF. The CDR3 DNA sequence: TGCGCCAGCAGCTCAGCAGGGGCCGACCGAGAGCCCCAGCATTTT.

DNA for the CDR3: TGTGCCAGCAGCCGCGGGGGAGGGGCCCCCAATGAGCAGTTCTTC. It translates to CASSRGGGAPNEQFF. The rearrangement joins TRBV7-8 to TRBJ2-1; 7 positions match TRBD2. The J segment lost 6 bases and the V segment lost 5 bases, leaving 10 bases of the junction unmatched. The CDR3 covers 15 residues. Germline CDR1 SGHVS, CDR2 FQNEAQ.

The chain employs TRBV7-9 and TRBJ1-3; 7 bases line up with TRBD1. Germline V CDR1 and CDR2: SEHNR, FQNEAQ (reference sequence). This CDR3 spans 16 amino acids. Germline trimming cut 2 bases from V and 2 bases from J; bases unmatched to any gene: 6. CDR3 in DNA: TGTGCCAGCAGCTTACCAGGGGGTAGCGCTGGAAACACCATATATTTT. Its protein is CASSLPGGSAGNTIYF.

CDR3 DNA: TGTGCCAGCAGTCAAAATAGAGCGGGGGAGTTCTTC. It encodes CASSQNRAGEFF. The chain recombines TRBV7-2 with TRBJ2-1, with 8 bases lining up with TRBD2. This CDR3 comprises 12 residues. The trim removed 6 bases at V and 14 bases at J, leaving 9 bases unmatched. Germline V CDR1 and CDR2: SGHTA, FQGNSA.

This clone was counted a few times. The chain links TRBV30 to TRBJ1-1, with a possible D match to TRBD1 (5 bases). V lost 2 bases, J lost 7 bases, and 11 bases lay in between. The CDR3 contains 12 residues. Looked up from germline, CDR1 is GTSNPN and CDR2 is SVGIG (reference sequence). The CDR3 nucleotides read TGTGCCTGGAGTCGACAGCCCGTTGAAGCTTTCTTT. Its protein is CAWSRQPVEAFF.

The sample holds many counts of this clone. This CDR3 reads CASSYSASSYEQYF. CDR3 DNA: TGTGCCAGCAGTTACTCGGCTAGCTCCTACGAGCAGTACTTC. This chain joins TRBV6-5 and TRBJ2-7; no clear D. This CDR3 comprises 14 residues. Deletions cut 0 bases from V and 0 bases from J, with 6 bases between. Germline V gene lookup returns CDR1 MNHEY and CDR2 SVGAGI.

The chain uses TRBV5-1 and TRBJ1-1; TRBD1 is a possible D gene (5 bases). The CDR3 spans 14 residues. V lost 3 bases and J lost 4, with 13 bases in between. Germline lookup yields CDR1 SGHRS and CDR2 YFSETQ. The CDR3 sequence: CASSSTAGPTEAFF. The DNA for the CDR3 is TGCGCCAGCAGCTCCACGGCAGGGCCCACTGAAGCTTTCTTT. The complete variable domain, with remaining parts taken from reference TRBV5-1 and TRBJ1-1, reads KAGVTQTPRYLIKTRGQQVTLSCSPISGHRSVSWYQQTPGQGLQFLFEYFSETQRNKGNFPGRFSGRQFSNSRSEMNVSTLELGDSALYLCASSSTAGPTEAFFGQGTRLTVV.

The chain recombines TRBV4-1 with TRBJ2-3; D call uncertain. With 3 bases removed from V and 6 bases from J, the gap between germline ends came to 10 bases. Germline CDR1 is MGHRA and CDR2 is YSYEKL. The CDR3 sequence is 13 residues long. The CDR3 nucleotides read TGCGCCAGCAGCCACCGGAGTGGGGATACGCAGTATTTT. This translates into CASSHRSGDTQYF.

The genes are TRBV25-1 and TRBJ1-1; D uncertain. The CDR3 totals 15 residues. Trimming took off 1 base at V and 1 base at J, with 10 bases between the two ends. Germline V gives CDR1 MGHDK, CDR2 SYGVNS. This CDR3 reads CASSESGSGNTEAFF. In DNA, the CDR3 is TGTGCCAGCAGTGAATCGGGGTCTGGGAACACTGAAGCTTTCTTT.

V usage is TRBV12-3 or TRBV12-4 and J usage is TRBJ1-1; D is uncertain. V lost 7 bases, J lost 8 bases, and 14 bases lay in between. This CDR3 has 12 residues. CDR3 residues: CASKFSEGEAFF. The CDR3 DNA reads as TGTGCCAGCAAATTTTCGGAGGGAGAAGCTTTCTTT.

The chain carries TRBV2 and TRBJ2-7; 7 bases map to TRBD1. V was pared by 4 bases and J by 11 bases, with 5 bases of the junction left unmatched. This CDR3 has 11 amino acids. Per germline, CDR1 SNHLY and CDR2 FYNNEI. CDR3 loop: CASSVRGLEYF. The CDR3, as DNA: TGTGCCAGCAGTGTCAGGGGGTTAGAGTACTTC.

This clone was seen only a few times. Other DNA sequences within the sample encode an identical CDR3. The chain uses TRBV7-3 and TRBJ1-1; TRBD1 is a possible D gene (6 bases). Germline V gene sequence: CDR1 SGHTA, CDR2 FQGTGA. The CDR3 spans 13 residues. V lost 5 bases and J 1 base, leaving 8 bases between the germline ends. Here the CDR3 DNA reads TGTGCCAGCAGCCCGACAGGGAACACTGAAGCTTTCTTT. The encoded protein is CASSPTGNTEAFF. The full variable domain, in which reference TRBV7-3 and TRBJ1-1 provide the parts outside the CDR3, is GAGVSQTPSNKVTEKGKYVELRCDPISGHTALYWYRQSLGQGPEFLIYFQGTGAADDSGLPNDRFFAVRPEGSVSTLKIQRTERGDSAVYLCASSPTGNTEAFFGQGTRLTVV.

The chain is built from TRBV19 and TRBJ2-3; weak D call: TRBD2 (5 bases). Germline loops: CDR1 LNHDA, CDR2 SQIVND (reference sequence). CDR3 length: 12 amino acids. Trimming took 5 bases from V and 5 from J, leaving 8 bases between them. The DNA of the CDR3 is TGTGCCAGTAGTGTCGGGGAAGATACGCAGTATTTT. It translates to CASSVGEDTQYF.

The rearrangement uses TRBV6-4 and TRBJ1-5; no reliable D call. This CDR3 region has 14 residues. Germline V lookup: CDR1 MRHNA, CDR2 SNTAGT. V lost 3 bases to trimming and J lost 0 bases, with 6 bases between them. The DNA for the CDR3 is TGTGCCAGCAGTGAAGAGATTAGCAATCAGCCCCAGCATTTT. Translating it yields CASSEEISNQPQHF.

The chain joins TRBV4-2 to TRBJ1-4, with D possibly TRBD1 on 5 matching bases. CDR1 is LGHNA and CDR2 is YNFKEQ in the germline V gene. V was trimmed by 5 bases and J by 4 bases, leaving 14 bases between them. The CDR3 is 15 amino acids. CDR3 sequence: CASSGSTVLNEKLFF. In DNA form, the CDR3 reads TGTGCCAGCAGCGGGTCGACAGTACTTAATGAAAAACTGTTTTTT.

A note on this clone: The same CDR3 also results from other DNA sequences found in this sample. The gene calls are TRBV29-1 and TRBJ1-1; a weak D match, TRBD1 (5 bases). The CDR3 is 12 residues long. Germline V gene sequence: CDR1 SQVTM, CDR2 ANQGSEA. V was clipped by 7 bases and J by 1 base, with 10 bases between them. The CDR3 here is CSAGTGNTEAFF. The DNA for the CDR3 is TGCAGCGCCGGCACAGGGAACACTGAAGCTTTCTTT.